The clone carrying this T cell receptor beta chain was seen just once. These data are taken from a study of blood T cell repertoires in COVID-19. The germline gives CDR1 KGHSH, CDR2 LQKENI. This CDR3 is 14 amino acids long. J was trimmed by 7 bases and V by 4 bases; bases with no gene match: 5. TCRdb keeps only in-frame clones here, not all; method: immunoSEQ multiplex PCR. The table shows about 36,000 clones, with approximately 78% occurring only once. The material sequenced was peripheral blood. The V call is TRBV18, the J call TRBJ2-3; 10 bases fit TRBD1. This clonotype was sampled from a human donor in a cohort sampled during active or convalescent COVID-19. The donor label of this sample is uncertain. For the CDR3, the DNA is TGTGCCAGCTCACTCCGGGACAGGGGATATACGCAGTATTTT. As protein: CASSLRDRGYTQYF.